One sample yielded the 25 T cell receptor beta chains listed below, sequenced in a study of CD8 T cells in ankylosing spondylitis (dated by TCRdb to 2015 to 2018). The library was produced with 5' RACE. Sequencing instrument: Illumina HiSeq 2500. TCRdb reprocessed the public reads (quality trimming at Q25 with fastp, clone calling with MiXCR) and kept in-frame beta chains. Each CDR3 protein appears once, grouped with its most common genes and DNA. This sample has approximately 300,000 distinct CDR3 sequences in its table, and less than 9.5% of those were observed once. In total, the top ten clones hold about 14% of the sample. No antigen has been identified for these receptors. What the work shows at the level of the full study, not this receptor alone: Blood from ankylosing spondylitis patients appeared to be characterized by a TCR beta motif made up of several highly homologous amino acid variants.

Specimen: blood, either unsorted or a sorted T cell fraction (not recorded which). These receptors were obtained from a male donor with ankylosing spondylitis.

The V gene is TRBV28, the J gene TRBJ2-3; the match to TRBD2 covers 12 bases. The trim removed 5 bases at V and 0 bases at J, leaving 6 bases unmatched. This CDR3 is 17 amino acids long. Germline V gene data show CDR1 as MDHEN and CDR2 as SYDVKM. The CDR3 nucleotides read TGTGCCAGCAGTACCGGACTAGCGGGACTTAGCACAGATACGCAGTATTTT. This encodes CASSTGLAGLSTDTQYF. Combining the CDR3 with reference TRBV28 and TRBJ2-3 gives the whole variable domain DVKVTQSSRYLVKRTGEKVFLECVQDMDHENMFWYRQDPGLGLRLIYFSYDVKMKEKGDIPEGYSVSREKKERFSLILESASTNQTSMYLCASSTGLAGLSTDTQYFGPGTRLTVL.

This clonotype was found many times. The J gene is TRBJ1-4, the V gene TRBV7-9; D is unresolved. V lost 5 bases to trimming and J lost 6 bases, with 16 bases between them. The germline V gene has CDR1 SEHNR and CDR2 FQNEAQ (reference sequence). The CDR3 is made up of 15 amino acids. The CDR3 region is CASSLSLGRDEKLFF. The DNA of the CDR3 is TGTGCCAGCAGCCTATCGTTGGGAAGGGATGAAAAACTGTTTTTT.

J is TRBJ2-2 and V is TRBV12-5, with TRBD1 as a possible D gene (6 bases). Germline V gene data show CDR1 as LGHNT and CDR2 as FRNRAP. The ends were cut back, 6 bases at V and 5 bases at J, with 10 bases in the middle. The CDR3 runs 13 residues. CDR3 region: CASGLGQTGELFF. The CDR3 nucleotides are TGTGCTAGTGGCTTAGGACAGACCGGGGAGCTGTTTTTT.

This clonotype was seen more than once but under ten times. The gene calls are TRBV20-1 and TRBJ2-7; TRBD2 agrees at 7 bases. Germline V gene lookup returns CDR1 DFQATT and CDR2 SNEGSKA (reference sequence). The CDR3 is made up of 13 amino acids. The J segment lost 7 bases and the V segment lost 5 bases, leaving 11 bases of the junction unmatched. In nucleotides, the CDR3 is TGCAGTGCTTTCTCCCCGGCCGGGGGGGAGCAGTACTTC. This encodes CSAFSPAGGEQYF.

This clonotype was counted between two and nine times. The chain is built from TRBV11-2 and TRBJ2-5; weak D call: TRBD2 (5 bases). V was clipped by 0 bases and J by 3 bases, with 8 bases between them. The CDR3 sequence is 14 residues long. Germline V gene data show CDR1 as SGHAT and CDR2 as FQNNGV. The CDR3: CASSLDPREETQYF. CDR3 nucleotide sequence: TGTGCCAGCAGCTTAGATCCGAGGGAAGAGACCCAGTACTTC.

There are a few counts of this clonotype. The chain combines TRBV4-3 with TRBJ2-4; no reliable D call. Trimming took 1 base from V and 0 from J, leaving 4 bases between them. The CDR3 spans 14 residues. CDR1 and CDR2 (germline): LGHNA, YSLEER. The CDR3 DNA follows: TGCGCCAGCAGCCAAGCCCTAGCCAAAAACATTCAGTACTTC. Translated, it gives CASSQALAKNIQYF.

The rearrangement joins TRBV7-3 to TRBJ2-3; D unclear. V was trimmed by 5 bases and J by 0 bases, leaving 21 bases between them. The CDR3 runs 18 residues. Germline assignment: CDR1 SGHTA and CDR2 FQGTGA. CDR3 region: CASSALHSPTSSTDTQYF. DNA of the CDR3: TGTGCCAGCAGCGCCCTCCACTCACCCACTTCTAGCACAGATACGCAGTATTTT.

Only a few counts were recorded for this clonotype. The CDR3 loop reads CASSFARGDNEQFF. The CDR3 DNA reads as TGTGCCAGCAGTTTTGCCAGGGGGGACAATGAGCAGTTCTTC. The rearrangement joins TRBV27 to TRBJ2-1; the D gene is possibly TRBD1 (7 bases). The CDR3 spans 14 residues. Germline loops: CDR1 MNHEY, CDR2 SMNVEV (reference sequence). V was shortened by 3 bases and J by 5 bases, with 11 bases between the two germline ends.

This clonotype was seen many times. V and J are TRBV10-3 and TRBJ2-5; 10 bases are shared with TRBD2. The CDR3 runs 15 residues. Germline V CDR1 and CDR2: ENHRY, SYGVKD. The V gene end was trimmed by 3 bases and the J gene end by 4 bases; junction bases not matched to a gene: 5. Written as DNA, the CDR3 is TGTGCCATCAGTGATGGTCTAGCGGGAGTAGAGACCCAGTACTTC. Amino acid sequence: CAISDGLAGVETQYF.

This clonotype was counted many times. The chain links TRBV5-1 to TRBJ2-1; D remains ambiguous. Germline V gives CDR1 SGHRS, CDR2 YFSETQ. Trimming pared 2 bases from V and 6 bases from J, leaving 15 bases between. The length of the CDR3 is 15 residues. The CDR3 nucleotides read TGCGCCAGCAGCTTCAAACCCCCCAGCCTCAATGAGCAGTTCTTC. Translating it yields CASSFKPPSLNEQFF.

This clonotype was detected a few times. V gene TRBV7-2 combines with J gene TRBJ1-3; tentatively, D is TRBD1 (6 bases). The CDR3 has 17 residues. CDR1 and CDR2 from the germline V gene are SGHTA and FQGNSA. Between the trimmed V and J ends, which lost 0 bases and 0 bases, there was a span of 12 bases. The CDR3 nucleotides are TGTGCCAGCAGCTTAGCGCTTGACAGGATCTCTGGAAACACCATATATTTT. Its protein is CASSLALDRISGNTIYF.

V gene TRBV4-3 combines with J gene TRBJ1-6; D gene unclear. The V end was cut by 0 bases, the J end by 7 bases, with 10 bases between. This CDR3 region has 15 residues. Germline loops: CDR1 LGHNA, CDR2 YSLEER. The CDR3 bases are TGCGCCAGCAGCCAAGAGGGCCGGTGGAATTCACCCCTCCACTTT. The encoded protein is CASSQEGRWNSPLHF.

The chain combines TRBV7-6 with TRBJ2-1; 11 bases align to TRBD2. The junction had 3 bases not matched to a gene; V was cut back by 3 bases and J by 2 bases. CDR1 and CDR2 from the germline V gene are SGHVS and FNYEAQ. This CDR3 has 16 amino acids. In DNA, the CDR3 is TGTGCCAGCAGCTTGGGACTAGCGGATACCTACAATGAGCAGTTCTTC. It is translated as CASSLGLADTYNEQFF.

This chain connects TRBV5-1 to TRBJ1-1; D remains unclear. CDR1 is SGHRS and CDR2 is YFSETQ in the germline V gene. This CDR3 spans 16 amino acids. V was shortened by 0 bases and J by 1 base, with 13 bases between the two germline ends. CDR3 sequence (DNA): TGCGCCAGCAGCTTGGTAGGGCCTACAAGGAACACTGAAGCTTTCTTT. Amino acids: CASSLVGPTRNTEAFF.

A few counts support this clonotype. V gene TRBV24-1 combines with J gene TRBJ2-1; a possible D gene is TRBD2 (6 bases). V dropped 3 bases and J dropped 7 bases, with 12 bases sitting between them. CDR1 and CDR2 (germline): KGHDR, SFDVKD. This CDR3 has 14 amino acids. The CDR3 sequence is CATSDAGLPNEQFF. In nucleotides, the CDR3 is TGTGCCACCAGTGATGCGGGACTTCCGAATGAGCAGTTCTTC.

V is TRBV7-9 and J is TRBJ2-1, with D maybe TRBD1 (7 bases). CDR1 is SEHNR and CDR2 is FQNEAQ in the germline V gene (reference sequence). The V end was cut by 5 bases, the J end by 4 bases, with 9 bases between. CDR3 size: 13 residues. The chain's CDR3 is CASSAGQYNEQFF. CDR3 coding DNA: TGTGCCAGCAGCGCGGGACAGTACAATGAGCAGTTCTTC.

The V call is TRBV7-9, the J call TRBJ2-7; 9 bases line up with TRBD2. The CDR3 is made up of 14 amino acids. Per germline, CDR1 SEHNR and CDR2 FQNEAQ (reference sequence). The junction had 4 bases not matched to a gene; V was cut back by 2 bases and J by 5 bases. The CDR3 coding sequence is TGTGCCAGCAGCTTAACCGTAGCGGGAGACGAGCAGTACTTC. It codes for CASSLTVAGDEQYF.

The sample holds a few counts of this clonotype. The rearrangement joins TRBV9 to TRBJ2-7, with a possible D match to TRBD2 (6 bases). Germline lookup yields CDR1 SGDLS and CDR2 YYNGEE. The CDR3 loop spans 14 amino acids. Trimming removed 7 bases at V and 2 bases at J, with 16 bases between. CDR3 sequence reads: CASAEGLGPYEQYF. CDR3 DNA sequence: TGTGCCAGCGCGGAGGGACTTGGCCCCTACGAGCAGTACTTC.

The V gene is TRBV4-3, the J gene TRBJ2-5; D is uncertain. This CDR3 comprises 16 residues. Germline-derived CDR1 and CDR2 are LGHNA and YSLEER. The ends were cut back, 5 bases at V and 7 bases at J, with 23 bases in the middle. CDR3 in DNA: TGCGCCAGCAGCTTGGACCCGGGTACCCCCCGAGGGACCCAGTACTTC. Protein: CASSLDPGTPRGTQYF.

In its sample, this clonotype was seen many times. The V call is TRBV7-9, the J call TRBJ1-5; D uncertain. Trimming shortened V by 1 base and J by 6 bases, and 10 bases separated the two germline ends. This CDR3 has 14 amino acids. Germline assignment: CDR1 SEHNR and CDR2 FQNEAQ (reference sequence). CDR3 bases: TGTGCCAGCAGCTTAGACAATATGGGTCAGCCCCAGCATTTT. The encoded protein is CASSLDNMGQPQHF.

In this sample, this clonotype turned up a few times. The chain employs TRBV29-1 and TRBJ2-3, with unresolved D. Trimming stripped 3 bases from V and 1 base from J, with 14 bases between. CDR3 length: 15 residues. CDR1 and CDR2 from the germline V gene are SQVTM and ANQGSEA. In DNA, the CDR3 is TGCAGCGTTGAGGTTGCGGCGGTGGGCACAGATACGCAGTATTTT. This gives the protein CSVEVAAVGTDTQYF.

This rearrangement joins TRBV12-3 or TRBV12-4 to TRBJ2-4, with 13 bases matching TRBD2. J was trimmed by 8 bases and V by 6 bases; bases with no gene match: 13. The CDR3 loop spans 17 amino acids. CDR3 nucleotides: TGTGCCAGCAGATCTTCTCTACTAGCGGGAGGGCCGTACATTCAGTACTTC. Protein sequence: CASRSSLLAGGPYIQYF.

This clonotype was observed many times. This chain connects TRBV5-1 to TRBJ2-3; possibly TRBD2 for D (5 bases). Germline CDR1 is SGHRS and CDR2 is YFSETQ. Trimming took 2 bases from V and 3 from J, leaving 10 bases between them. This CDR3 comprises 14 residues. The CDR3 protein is CASSLAVQTDTQYF. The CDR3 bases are TGCGCCAGCAGCTTAGCGGTTCAGACAGATACGCAGTATTTT.

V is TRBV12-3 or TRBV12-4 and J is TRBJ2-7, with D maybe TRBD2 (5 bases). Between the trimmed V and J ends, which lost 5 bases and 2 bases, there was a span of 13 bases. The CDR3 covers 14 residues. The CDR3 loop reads CASSRTRSAYEQYF. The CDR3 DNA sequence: TGTGCCAGCAGTCGCACTAGGAGTGCCTACGAGCAGTACTTC.

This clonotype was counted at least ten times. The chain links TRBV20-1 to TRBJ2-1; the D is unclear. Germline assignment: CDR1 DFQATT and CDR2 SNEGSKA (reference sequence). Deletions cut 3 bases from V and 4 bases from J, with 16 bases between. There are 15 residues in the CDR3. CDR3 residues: CSASWPYGPYNEQFF. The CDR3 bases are TGCAGTGCTAGTTGGCCCTACGGCCCTTACAATGAGCAGTTCTTC.